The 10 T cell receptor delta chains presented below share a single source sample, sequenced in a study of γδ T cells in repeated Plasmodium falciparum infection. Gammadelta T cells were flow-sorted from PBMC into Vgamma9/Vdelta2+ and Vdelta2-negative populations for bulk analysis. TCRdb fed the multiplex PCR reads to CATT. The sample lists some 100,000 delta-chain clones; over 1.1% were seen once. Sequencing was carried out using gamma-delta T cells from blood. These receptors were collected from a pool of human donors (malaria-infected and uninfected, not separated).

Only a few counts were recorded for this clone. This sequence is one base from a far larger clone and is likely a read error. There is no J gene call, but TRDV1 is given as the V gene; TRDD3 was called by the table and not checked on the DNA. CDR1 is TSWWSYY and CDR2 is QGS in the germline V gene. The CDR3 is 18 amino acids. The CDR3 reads CALGELPWGINRIDKLIF. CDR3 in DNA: TGTGCTCTTGGGGAACTTCCCTGGGGGATAAATAGGATCGATAAACTAATCTTT.

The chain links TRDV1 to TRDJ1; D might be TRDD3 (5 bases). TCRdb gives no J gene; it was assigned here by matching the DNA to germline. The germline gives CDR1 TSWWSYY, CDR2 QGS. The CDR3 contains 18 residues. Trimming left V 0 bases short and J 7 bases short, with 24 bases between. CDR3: CALGELEDLGTPYSKLIF. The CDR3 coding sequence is TGTGCTCTTGGGGAACTGGAGGACTTGGGGACCCCCTATAGTAAACTCATCTTT.

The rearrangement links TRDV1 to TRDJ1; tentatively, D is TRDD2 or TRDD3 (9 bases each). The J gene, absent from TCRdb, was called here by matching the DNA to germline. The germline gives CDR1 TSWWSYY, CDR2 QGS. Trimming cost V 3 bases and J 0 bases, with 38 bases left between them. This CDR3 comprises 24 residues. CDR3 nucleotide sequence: TGTGCTCTTGGGGAGAAGGCCTTCCTACTAACTGGGGGACGTGCCGGTAGGTACACCGATAAACTCATCTTT. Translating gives CALGEKAFLLTGGRAGRYTDKLIF.

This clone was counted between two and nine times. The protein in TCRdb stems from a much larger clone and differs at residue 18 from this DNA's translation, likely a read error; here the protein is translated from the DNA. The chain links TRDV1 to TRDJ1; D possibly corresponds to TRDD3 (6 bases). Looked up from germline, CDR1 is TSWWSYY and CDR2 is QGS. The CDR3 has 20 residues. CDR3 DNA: TGTGCTCTTGGGGAACGCCCTGCACTATCTTTTTGGGGGTGTTCTGGTAAACCCATCTTT. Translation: CALGERPALSFWGCSGKPIF.

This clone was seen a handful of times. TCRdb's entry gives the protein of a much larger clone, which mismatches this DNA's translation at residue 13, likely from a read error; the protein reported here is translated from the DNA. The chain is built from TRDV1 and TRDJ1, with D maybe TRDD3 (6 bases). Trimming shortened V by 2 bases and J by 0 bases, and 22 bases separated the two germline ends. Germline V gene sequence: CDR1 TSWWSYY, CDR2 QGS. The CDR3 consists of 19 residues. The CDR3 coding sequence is TGTGCTCTTGGGGAAAACTGGGACAAACTCGTGGGGCACACCGATAAACTCATCTTT. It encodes CALGENWDKLVGHTDKLIF.

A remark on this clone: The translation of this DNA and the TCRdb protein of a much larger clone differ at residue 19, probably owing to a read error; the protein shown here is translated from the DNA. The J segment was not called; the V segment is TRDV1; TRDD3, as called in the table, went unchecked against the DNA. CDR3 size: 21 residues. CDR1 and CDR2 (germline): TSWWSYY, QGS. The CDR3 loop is CALGELAFPNTGGTYTDKPIF. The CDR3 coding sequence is TGTGCTCTTGGGGAATTGGCCTTCCCGAATACTGGGGGCACTTACACCGATAAACCCATCTTT.

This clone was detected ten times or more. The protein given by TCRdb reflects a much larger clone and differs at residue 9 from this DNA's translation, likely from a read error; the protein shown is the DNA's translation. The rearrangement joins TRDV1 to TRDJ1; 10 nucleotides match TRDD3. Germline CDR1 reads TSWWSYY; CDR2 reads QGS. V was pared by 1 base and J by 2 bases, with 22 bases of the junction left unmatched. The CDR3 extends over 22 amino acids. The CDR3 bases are TGTGCTCTTGGGGAACGGCCTTTAGAGGCGTGGTACTGGGGGATGCGAACCGATAAACTCATCTTT. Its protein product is CALGERPLEAWYWGMRTDKLIF.

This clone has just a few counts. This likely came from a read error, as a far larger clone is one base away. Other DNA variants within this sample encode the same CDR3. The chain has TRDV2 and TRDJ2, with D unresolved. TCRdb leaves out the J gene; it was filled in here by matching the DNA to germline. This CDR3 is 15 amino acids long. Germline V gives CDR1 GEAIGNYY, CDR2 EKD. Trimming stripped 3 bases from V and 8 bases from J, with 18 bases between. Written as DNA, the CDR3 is TGTGCCTGTGACCCTCGGAGCGGTCCGACGGCACAACTCTTCTTT. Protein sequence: CACDPRSGPTAQLFF.

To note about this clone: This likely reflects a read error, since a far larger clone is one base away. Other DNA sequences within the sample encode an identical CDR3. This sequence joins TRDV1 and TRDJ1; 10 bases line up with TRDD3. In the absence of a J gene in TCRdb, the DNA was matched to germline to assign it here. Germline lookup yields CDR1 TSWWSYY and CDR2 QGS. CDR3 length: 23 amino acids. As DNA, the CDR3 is TGTGCCCTTGGGGAAGGTTCTTTCCCTTCGTTCGTACTGGGGGATGGATACACCGATAAACTCATCTTT. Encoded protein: CALGEGSFPSFVLGDGYTDKLIF.

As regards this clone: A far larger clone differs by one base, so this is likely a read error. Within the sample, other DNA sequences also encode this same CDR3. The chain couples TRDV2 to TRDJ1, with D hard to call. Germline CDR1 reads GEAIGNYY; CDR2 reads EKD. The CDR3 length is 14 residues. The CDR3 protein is CACDTFWHTDKLIF. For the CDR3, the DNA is TGTGCCTGTGACACCTTCTGGCACACCGATAAGCTCATCTTT.